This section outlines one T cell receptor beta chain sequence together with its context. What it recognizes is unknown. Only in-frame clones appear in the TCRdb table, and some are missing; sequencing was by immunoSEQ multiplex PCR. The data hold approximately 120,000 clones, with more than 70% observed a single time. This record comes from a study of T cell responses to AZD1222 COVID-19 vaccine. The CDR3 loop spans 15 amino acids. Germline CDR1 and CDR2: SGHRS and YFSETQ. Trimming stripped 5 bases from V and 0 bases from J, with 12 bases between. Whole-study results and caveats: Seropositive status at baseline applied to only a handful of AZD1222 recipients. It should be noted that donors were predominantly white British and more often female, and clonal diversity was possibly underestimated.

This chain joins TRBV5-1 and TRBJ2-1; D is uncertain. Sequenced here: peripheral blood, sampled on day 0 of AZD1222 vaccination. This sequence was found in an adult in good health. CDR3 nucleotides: TGCGCCAGCAGACCTATCTCCAGCTCCTACAATGAGCAGTTCTTC. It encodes CASRPISSSYNEQFF.